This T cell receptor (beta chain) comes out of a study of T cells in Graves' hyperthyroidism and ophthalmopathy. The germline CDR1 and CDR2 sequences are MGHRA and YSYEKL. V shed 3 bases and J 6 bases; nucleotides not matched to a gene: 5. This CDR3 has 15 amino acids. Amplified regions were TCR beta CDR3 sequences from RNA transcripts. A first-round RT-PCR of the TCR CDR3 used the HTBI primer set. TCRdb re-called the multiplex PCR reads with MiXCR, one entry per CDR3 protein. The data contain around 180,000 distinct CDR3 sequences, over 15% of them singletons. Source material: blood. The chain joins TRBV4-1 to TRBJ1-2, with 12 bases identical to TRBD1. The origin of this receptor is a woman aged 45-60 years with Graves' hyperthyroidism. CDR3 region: CASSHQGTGGDGYTF. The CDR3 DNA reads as TGCGCCAGCAGCCATCAGGGGACAGGGGGCGATGGCTACACCTTC.